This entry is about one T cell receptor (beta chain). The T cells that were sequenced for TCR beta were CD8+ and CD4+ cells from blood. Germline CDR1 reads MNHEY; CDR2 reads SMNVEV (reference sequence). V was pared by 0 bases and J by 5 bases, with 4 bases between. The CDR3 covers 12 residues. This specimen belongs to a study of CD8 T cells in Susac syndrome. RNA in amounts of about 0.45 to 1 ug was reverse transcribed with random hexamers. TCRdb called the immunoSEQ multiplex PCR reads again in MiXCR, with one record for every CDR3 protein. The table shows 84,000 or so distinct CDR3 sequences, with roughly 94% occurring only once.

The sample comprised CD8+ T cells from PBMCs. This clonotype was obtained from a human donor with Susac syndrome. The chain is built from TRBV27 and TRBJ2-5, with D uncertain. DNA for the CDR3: TGTGCCAGCAGTTTATCTGGCGAGACCCAGTACTTC. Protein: CASSLSGETQYF.